A selection of T cell receptor beta chains follows, all from one sample in a study of T cell changes during pregnancy in multiple sclerosis. TCRdb's table, derived via immunoSEQ multiplex PCR, lists solely in-frame clones and lacks some. The sample holds approximately 50,000 clones, around 90% seen once. The specimen was CD4+ T cells from peripheral blood mononuclear cells, collected after pregnancy. These receptors were taken from a female donor with multiple sclerosis, enrolled in a pregnancy study. The CDR3 runs from the conserved cysteine through the conserved F or W. The D gene is left open where the match is weak. Size tells how often a clone was seen (once, few, many) or the class of an expanded clone, and some rows leave it out.

TRBV9,-,TRBD2,TRBJ2-1,TGTGCCAGCAGCCCCCGACTAGCGGGAGCCCCTGAGCAGTTCTTC,CASSPRLAGAPEQFF
TRBV6-1,-,TRBD1,TRBJ2-7,TGTGCCAGCAGTGAATCAATGGACAGGGCATACTTC,CASSESMDRAYF
TRBV28,-,-,TRBJ2-2,TGTGCCAGCAGCGCTCCGGGACAGGGCTACGCGGGAGGGCCGAAGGAGCTGTTTTTT,CASSAPGQGYAGGPKELFF
TRBV6-5,-,TRBD1,TRBJ2-7,TGTGCCAGCCAACACCGGACAGGGGGCGAGCAGTACTTC,CASQHRTGGEQYF
TRBV18,-,-,TRBJ2-7,TGTGCCAGCTCACCACAGTCGGGCGAGCAGTACTTC,CASSPQSGEQYF
TRBV5-5,-,TRBD2,TRBJ2-1,TGTGCCAGCAGCTTCGGACTAGCGGGATACAATGAGCAGTTCTTC,CASSFGLAGYNEQFF
TRBV27,-,TRBD2,TRBJ2-2,TGTGCCAGCAGTTTAACGGTTCGGGGGGCCGGGGAGCTGTTTTTT,CASSLTVRGAGELFF
TRBV5-1,-,TRBD2,TRBJ2-3,TGCGCCAGCAGCTTGAGCGGGAGTTTCACAGATACGCAGTATTTT,CASSLSGSFTDTQYF
TRBV7-6,-,TRBD1,TRBJ2-3,TGTGCCAGCAGCTCCCCTACAGGGGATGCAGATACGCAGTATTTT,CASSSPTGDADTQYF
TRBV5-1,-,-,TRBJ2-1,TGCGCCAGCAGCTTCGTGGGAGACCCACGGAATGAGCAGTTCTTC,CASSFVGDPRNEQFF
TRBV5-1,-,-,TRBJ2-2,TGCGCCAGCAGCTTAGGAGCGTACACCGGGGAGCTGTTTTTT,CASSLGAYTGELFF
TRBV28,-,-,TRBJ1-1,TGTGCCAGCAGCGTGTCACAGTGGAACACTGAAGCTTTCTTT,CASSVSQWNTEAFF
TRBV20-1,-,-,TRBJ2-7,TGCAGTGCAACGATCGGGTCCGAGCAGTACTTC,CSATIGSEQYF
TRBV18,once,TRBD2,TRBJ2-1,TGTGCCAGCTCACCAACTAGCGGTCAGCAGTTCTTC,CASSPTSGQQFF
TRBV11-2,-,TRBD1,TRBJ1-1,TGTGCCAGCAGTTTTAGGACAGGGGGTACTGAAGCTTTCTTT,CASSFRTGGTEAFF
TRBV4-3,-,-,TRBJ2-1,TGCGCCAGCAGCCAAGATCAGCGAGGATACAATGAGCAGTTCTTC,CASSQDQRGYNEQFF
TRBV29-1,-,-,TRBJ2-3,TGCAGCGTTGAAGATCGGAAGGGGTTCCCTAGCACAGATACGCAGTATTTT,CSVEDRKGFPSTDTQYF
TRBV18,-,TRBD1,TRBJ1-2,TGTGCCAGCTCTCCGGACAGGGGCGTGTCGGGCTACACCTTC,CASSPDRGVSGYTF
TRBV29-1,-,-,TRBJ1-3,TGCAGCGGAACCACAGGTTTAGGAAACACCATATATTTT,CSGTTGLGNTIYF
TRBV10-3,-,-,TRBJ1-2,TGTGCCTTCTCAGGGGCCCCTAACTATGGCTACACCTTC,CAFSGAPNYGYTF
TRBV5-4,-,TRBD1,TRBJ1-2,TGTGCCAGCAGCTTGATGGGACAGTCCTATGGCTACACCTTC,CASSLMGQSYGYTF
TRBV6-1,few,TRBD2,TRBJ2-2,TGTGCCAGCAGTCGACTAGCGGACACCGGGGAGCTGTTTTTT,CASSRLADTGELFF
TRBV4-1,-,TRBD2,TRBJ2-7,TGCGCCAGCAGCCAAGTCCCGGGACTAGGGTCCTACGAGCAGTACTTC,CASSQVPGLGSYEQYF
TRBV5-1,-,TRBD2,TRBJ2-3,TGCGCCAGCAGCGTGACTAGCGGGGCAAACACAGATACGCAGTATTTT,CASSVTSGANTDTQYF
TRBV30,-,-,TRBJ2-7,TGTGCCTGGAGACGGAATACAGGGATCAGCTCCTACGAGCAGTACTTC,CAWRRNTGISSYEQYF
TRBV18,-,TRBD2,TRBJ2-7,TGTGCCAGCTCACCCGGGCGCGGGAGTTACAACGAGCAGTACTTC,CASSPGRGSYNEQYF
TRBV27,-,-,TRBJ2-7,TGTGCCAGCAGTTCGGCGGGGCAGAATAAGCAGTACTTC,CASSSAGQNKQYF
TRBV5-1,-,TRBD1,TRBJ2-5,TGCGCCAGCAGCTATCGGGACAGGGTGAAGACCCAGTACTTC,CASSYRDRVKTQYF
TRBV6-1,once,-,TRBJ1-2,TGTGCCAGCAGTGATTGGGGTGAGGGCTATGGCTACACCTTC,CASSDWGEGYGYTF
TRBV6-1,-,-,TRBJ2-5,TGTGCCAGCTTCGAAACAAACCAAGAGACCCAGTACTTC,CASFETNQETQYF
TRBV5-6,-,TRBD1,TRBJ1-3,TGTGCCAGCAGCGCAACAGGGGGCCGAAACACCATATATTTT,CASSATGGRNTIYF
TRBV10-3,once,-,TRBJ2-7,TGTGCCATCAGACCTGACGGGGGCTACGAGCAGTACTTC,CAIRPDGGYEQYF
TRBV21-1,-,-,TRBJ2-1,TGTGCCAGCAGCAAAGGGGCCAGTTCAGTTGGGCACAATGAGCAGTTCTTC,CASSKGASSVGHNEQFF
TRBV5-1,-,-,TRBJ1-2,TGCGCCAGCAGCCCCTGGGCAGGCCCAACCTCTTCTAACTATGGCTACACCTTC,CASSPWAGPTSSNYGYTF
TRBV6-6,-,TRBD1,TRBJ2-6,TGTGCCAGCAGGGGACAGGGAACGGGGGCCAACGTCCTGACTTTC,CASRGQGTGANVLTF
TRBV29-1,-,-,TRBJ1-2,TGCAGCACCCGAGGGGGATCAAACTATGGCTACACCTTC,CSTRGGSNYGYTF
TRBV7-9,-,-,TRBJ1-1,TGTGCCAGCAGCTTAGGAGGAGGGAACACTGAAGCTTTCTTT,CASSLGGGNTEAFF
TRBV4-3,-,TRBD2,TRBJ2-7,TGCGCCAGCAGCCGCCAGCGGGAGGGCCCCTACGAGCAGTACTTC,CASSRQREGPYEQYF
TRBV9,-,-,TRBJ2-5,TGTGCCAGCAGCGTATTCGACAGACAAGAGACCCAGTACTTC,CASSVFDRQETQYF
TRBV27,-,TRBD1,TRBJ2-6,TGTGCCAGCAGTTTGGGGGGACAGGGTCTAACTGGGGCCAACGTCCTGACTTTC,CASSLGGQGLTGANVLTF
TRBV28,-,-,TRBJ2-5,TGTGCCAGCAGATTGGCAGGGGCAGAGACCCAGTACTTC,CASRLAGAETQYF
TRBV7-3,-,-,TRBJ2-3,TGTGCCAGCAGCTTAACAGCCGGGGGCGGGGGCAGCACAGATACGCAGTATTTT,CASSLTAGGGGSTDTQYF
TRBV10-3,-,TRBD1,TRBJ2-7,TGTGCCATCAAGAACACCGGGACAGGTTTAAGCGAGCAGTACTTC,CAIKNTGTGLSEQYF
TRBV29-1,once,TRBD1,TRBJ2-3,TGCAGCGTTGGATCATCCCCACAGGGGAACACAGATACGCAGTATTTT,CSVGSSPQGNTDTQYF
TRBV29-1,-,-,TRBJ1-2,TGCAGCGTGCTGAAACTAGGACAGACCGGTGGCTACACCTTC,CSVLKLGQTGGYTF
TRBV7-8,-,TRBD1,TRBJ1-4,TGTGCCAGCAGCTTAGCCGGCGACAGGGGTGAGGAAAAACTGTTTTTT,CASSLAGDRGEEKLFF
TRBV19,-,TRBD1,TRBJ1-2,TGTGCCAGTAAAACAGGGGAGATCTATGGCTACACCTTC,CASKTGEIYGYTF
TRBV7-9,-,TRBD1,TRBJ2-7,TGTGCCAGCAGCTCCCAGGGGGTGCCCTACGAGCAGTACTTC,CASSSQGVPYEQYF
TRBV2,-,TRBD2,TRBJ2-5,TGTGCCAGCAGTGAAACACTAGCGGAGTACTTC,CASSETLAEYF
TRBV5-5,-,-,TRBJ1-1,TGTGCCAGCAGCTTGAAACAGGGCAGCACGGCTTTCTTT,CASSLKQGSTAFF
TRBV11-3,-,TRBD1,TRBJ1-3,TGTGCCAGCAGCGGAGGGACAGGGGCTGGAAACACCATATATTTT,CASSGGTGAGNTIYF
TRBV10-3,-,TRBD1,TRBJ2-7,TGTGCCATCAGTGAGTCGCAGGGGGCCTCCTACGAGCAGTACTTC,CAISESQGASYEQYF
TRBV4-3,-,-,TRBJ1-5,TGCGCCAGCAGCCTCGGAGGAGGGCCTTCCCCCCAGCATTTT,CASSLGGGPSPQHF
TRBV6-5,-,-,TRBJ2-1,TGTGCCAGCAGTTACTCTCCGACTAGTCCCTACAATGAGCAGTTCTTC,CASSYSPTSPYNEQFF
TRBV29-1,-,TRBD2,TRBJ2-3,TGCAGCGCCCAGGGACTAGCGGGGGCAGATACGCAGTATTTT,CSAQGLAGADTQYF
TRBV6-5,-,-,TRBJ2-1,TGTGCCAGCAGAACGACAGGCCCCAACTACAATGAGCAGTTCTTC,CASRTTGPNYNEQFF
TRBV19,-,-,TRBJ1-3,TGTGCCAGTAGTATAAGGGGCACTGGAAACACCATATATTTT,CASSIRGTGNTIYF
TRBV4-1,few,TRBD2,TRBJ2-7,TGCGCCAGCAGCCAACCCTTTCGACTAGCGGACTACGAGCAGTACTTC,CASSQPFRLADYEQYF
TRBV19,-,-,TRBJ1-2,TGTGCCAGTAGTATAGTTGGCCTGAACTATGGCTACACCTTC,CASSIVGLNYGYTF